The 18 T cell receptor beta chains presented below share a single source sample, sequenced in a study of CD8+ T cells in alopecia areata. The authors extracted RNA and reverse transcribed it into cDNA as the sequencing template. The repertoire was sequenced with immunoSEQ multiplex PCR; TCRdb's copy has only in-frame clones and lacks some. The sample consists of 85,000 to 95,000 clones, about three quarters of them appearing once. Treatment reported: oral pan-JAK inhibitor, 5-10 mg twice daily. The specimen comprised CD8+ T cells sorted from blood, sampled at approximately week 45, from a patient treated with tofacitinib. Receptors were obtained from a human donor with alopecia areata.

The chain has TRBV7-7 and TRBJ2-7, with D possibly being TRBD2 (5 bases). V lost 5 bases and J lost 3, with 14 bases in between. The length of the CDR3 is 14 residues. The germline V gene has CDR1 SSHAT and CDR2 FNYEAQ (reference sequence). DNA for the CDR3: TGTGCCAGCAGCCCCGGGGTGGAAGGCTACGAGCAGTACTTC. Residues: CASSPGVEGYEQYF.

This sequence joins TRBV4-3 and TRBJ2-1, with a possible D match to TRBD2 (5 bases). The CDR3 is 13 residues long. Germline assignment: CDR1 LGHNA and CDR2 YSLEER. Trimming took off 0 bases at V and 10 bases at J, with 10 bases between the two ends. As DNA, the CDR3 is TGCGCCAGCAGCCAAGATTCGGGGAGAGAGCAGTTCTTC. This encodes CASSQDSGREQFF.

The V gene is TRBV9, the J gene TRBJ1-2, with 7 bases lining up with TRBD1. Germline trimming cut 4 bases from V and 3 bases from J; bases unmatched to any gene: 3. The CDR3 contains 13 residues. Per the germline V gene, CDR1 is SGDLS and CDR2 is YYNGEE. CDR3 amino acids: CASSSGTDYGYTF. The CDR3 nucleotides are TGTGCCAGCAGCTCCGGGACAGACTATGGCTACACCTTC.

This chain connects TRBV4-2 to TRBJ1-1, with no clear D. The germline CDR1 and CDR2 sequences are LGHNA and YNFKEQ. Trimming removed 2 bases at V and 2 bases at J, with 6 bases between. The CDR3 covers 13 residues. CDR3 nucleotide sequence: TGTGCCAGCAGCCAAACAGTTAACACTGAAGCTTTCTTT. It codes for CASSQTVNTEAFF.

This sequence joins TRBV7-6 and TRBJ2-5; no firm D call. The V and J ends lost 5 bases and 0 bases respectively, with 10 bases between them. Germline V CDR1 and CDR2: SGHVS, FNYEAQ. The CDR3 sequence is 14 residues long. This CDR3 reads CASSGRAYQETQYF. CDR3 sequence (DNA): TGTGCCAGCAGCGGTAGGGCCTACCAAGAGACCCAGTACTTC.

The chain employs TRBV25-1 and TRBJ1-5; D is ambiguous. V was clipped by 4 bases and J by 4 bases, with 11 bases between them. The CDR3 loop spans 14 amino acids. Germline values: CDR1 MGHDK, CDR2 SYGVNS. The CDR3 protein is CASSVSGLNQPQHF. The CDR3 DNA reads as TGTGCCAGCAGTGTCAGCGGGCTAAATCAGCCCCAGCATTTT. Together with reference TRBV25-1 and TRBJ1-5, the CDR3 gives the full variable domain: EADIYQTPRYLVIGTGKKITLECSQTMGHDKMYWYQQDPGMELHLIHYSYGVNSTEKGDLSSESTVSRIRTEHFPLTLESARPSHTSQYLCASSVSGLNQPQHFGDGTRLSIL.

This clone was observed once. Likely a read error: the CDR3 ends without its conserved phenylalanine or tryptophan. CDR3 sequence: CASSQVKGGRRTGTDTQYL. CDR3 sequence (DNA): TGTGCCAGCAGCCAAGTGAAGGGGGGCCGTCGAACTGGCACAGATACGCAGTATCTT. V gene TRBV14 combines with J gene TRBJ2-3; D might be TRBD1 or TRBD2, each matching 6 bases. Trimming took 1 base from V and 1 from J, leaving 21 bases between them. The germline gives CDR1 SGHDN, CDR2 FVKESK. CDR3 length: 19 amino acids.

The chain has TRBV11-3 and TRBJ2-1, with D maybe TRBD2 (6 bases). This CDR3 has 15 amino acids. CDR1 and CDR2 (germline): SGHNT, YENEEA. V was shortened by 7 bases and J by 6 bases, with 19 bases between the two germline ends. DNA of the CDR3: TGTGCCAGCATCGGGTCGAGGGGAGGTTCCAATGAGCAGTTCTTC. Protein sequence: CASIGSRGGSNEQFF.

The chain employs TRBV29-1 and TRBJ2-1; 7 positions match TRBD2. Germline loops: CDR1 SQVTM, CDR2 ANQGSEA. V shed 7 bases, J shed 0 bases, and the junction held 9 bases outside the gene matches. The CDR3 has 15 residues. The CDR3 bases are TGCAGCGCCCAGACCCCGGGGGGCTCCTACAATGAGCAGTTCTTC. This encodes CSAQTPGGSYNEQFF.

The J gene is TRBJ2-7, the V gene TRBV29-1; TRBD2 is a possible D gene (5 bases). Looked up from germline, CDR1 is SQVTM and CDR2 is ANQGSEA. Trimming stripped 6 bases from V and 1 base from J, with 13 bases between. The CDR3 consists of 13 residues. CDR3 amino acids: CSVEEETSYEQYF. The CDR3 region has the DNA TGCAGCGTCGAGGAGGAAACGTCCTACGAGCAGTACTTC.

This chain connects TRBV6-1 to TRBJ1-1; the D is unclear. The length of the CDR3 is 14 residues. The germline V and J ends were trimmed by 0 bases and 1 base, with 6 bases remaining between them. Germline V gene lookup returns CDR1 MNHNS and CDR2 SASEGT. CDR3 amino acids: CASSEAEENTEAFF. The DNA of the CDR3 is TGTGCCAGCAGTGAAGCGGAAGAGAACACTGAAGCTTTCTTT.

This chain links TRBV9 with TRBJ2-1, with 8 nucleotides matching TRBD1. V shed 4 bases and J 5 bases; nucleotides not matched to a gene: 5. The germline V gene encodes CDR1 SGDLS and CDR2 YYNGEE. There are 14 residues in the CDR3. The CDR3 is CASSPGQDNNEQFF. The CDR3 DNA follows: TGTGCCAGCAGCCCGGGACAGGACAACAATGAGCAGTTCTTC.

The chain joins TRBV11-2 to TRBJ2-3; 9 bases are shared with TRBD2. The V segment lost 3 bases and the J segment 5 bases; nucleotides outside the gene matches: 6. Germline V CDR1 and CDR2: SGHAT, FQNNGV. The CDR3 has 15 residues. The CDR3 loop reads CASSFGGGAGDTQYF. The CDR3 DNA is TGTGCCAGCAGCTTCGGCGGGGGGGCCGGAGATACGCAGTATTTT.

V is TRBV10-3 and J is TRBJ2-7; D may be TRBD1 (5 bases). The germline CDR1 and CDR2 sequences are ENHRY and SYGVKD. V shed 10 bases and J shed 5 bases, with 15 bases lying between them. CDR3 length equals 12 residues. CDR3 in DNA: TGTGCCACGGACAAAGGTGAAGACGAGCAGTACTTC. Protein sequence: CATDKGEDEQYF.

CDR3 bases: TGTGCCAGCAGCTGGACAGGAGATCAGCCCCAGCATTTT. Protein product: CASSWTGDQPQHF. The chain recombines TRBV9 with TRBJ1-5; 7 positions match TRBD1. This CDR3 is built from 13 residues. Germline V CDR1 and CDR2: SGDLS, YYNGEE. J gave up 5 bases and V 4 bases, and 3 bases lay outside the gene matches. The full variable domain, in which reference TRBV9 and TRBJ1-5 provide the parts outside the CDR3, is DSGVTQTPKHLITATGQRVTLRCSPRSGDLSVYWYQQSLDQGLQFLIQYYNGEERAKGNILERFSAQQFPDLHSELNLSSLELGDSALYFCASSWTGDQPQHFGDGTRLSIL.

This clone showed up just a few times. The V and J genes are TRBV2 and TRBJ2-1; TRBD1 agrees at 8 bases. The germline V gene encodes CDR1 SNHLY and CDR2 FYNNEI. Unmatched junction bases numbered 1, after V lost 6 bases and J lost 6 bases. The CDR3 has 12 residues. The CDR3 sequence is CASSDRGNEQFF. The CDR3 nucleotides read TGTGCCAGCAGCGACAGGGGCAATGAGCAGTTCTTC.

The genes are TRBV27 and TRBJ2-3; D perhaps matches TRBD2 (6 bases). Germline-derived CDR1 and CDR2 are MNHEY and SMNVEV (reference sequence). V was shortened by 7 bases and J by 4 bases, with 15 bases between the two germline ends. CDR3 length: 14 residues. The CDR3 reads CASTTGGRPDTQYF. The CDR3 DNA is TGTGCCAGCACAACAGGAGGGAGACCAGATACGCAGTATTTT.

The chain couples TRBV15 to TRBJ2-7; the D is unclear. CDR3 size: 16 residues. Trimming stripped 1 base from V and 0 bases from J, with 13 bases between. Looked up from germline, CDR1 is LNHNV and CDR2 is YYDKDF (reference sequence). The CDR3 sequence: CATSRGSGFPSYEQYF. CDR3 in DNA: TGTGCCACCAGCAGAGGTTCAGGTTTCCCCTCCTACGAGCAGTACTTC.